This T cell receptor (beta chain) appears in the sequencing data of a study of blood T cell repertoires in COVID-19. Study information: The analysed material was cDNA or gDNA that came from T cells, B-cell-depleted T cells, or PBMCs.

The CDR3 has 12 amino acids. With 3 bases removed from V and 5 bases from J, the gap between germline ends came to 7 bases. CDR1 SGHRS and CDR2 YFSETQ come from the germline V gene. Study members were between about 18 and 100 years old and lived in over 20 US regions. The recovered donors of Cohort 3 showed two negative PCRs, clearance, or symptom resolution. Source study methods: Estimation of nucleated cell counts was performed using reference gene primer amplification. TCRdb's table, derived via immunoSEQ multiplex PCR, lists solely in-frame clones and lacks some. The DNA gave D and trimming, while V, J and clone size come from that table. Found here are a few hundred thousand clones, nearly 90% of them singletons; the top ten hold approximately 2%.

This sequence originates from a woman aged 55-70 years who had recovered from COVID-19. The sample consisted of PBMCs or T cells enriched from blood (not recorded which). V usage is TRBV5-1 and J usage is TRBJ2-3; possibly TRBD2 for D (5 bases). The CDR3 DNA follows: TGCGCCAGCAGCTCCGGACTAGATACGCAGTATTTT. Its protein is CASSSGLDTQYF.